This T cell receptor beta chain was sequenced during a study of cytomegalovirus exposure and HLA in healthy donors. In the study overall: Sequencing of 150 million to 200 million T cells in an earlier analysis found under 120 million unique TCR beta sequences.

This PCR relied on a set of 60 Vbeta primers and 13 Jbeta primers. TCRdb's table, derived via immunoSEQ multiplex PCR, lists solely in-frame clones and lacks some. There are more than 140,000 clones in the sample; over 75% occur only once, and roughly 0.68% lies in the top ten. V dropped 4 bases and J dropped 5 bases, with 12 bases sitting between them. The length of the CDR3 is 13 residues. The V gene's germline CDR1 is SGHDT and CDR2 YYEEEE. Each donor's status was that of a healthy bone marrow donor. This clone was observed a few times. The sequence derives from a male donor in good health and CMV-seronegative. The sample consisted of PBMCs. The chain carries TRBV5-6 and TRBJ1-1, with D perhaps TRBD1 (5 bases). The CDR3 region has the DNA TGTGCCAGCAGCGTGGACATCGGGACTGAAGCTTTCTTT. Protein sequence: CASSVDIGTEAFF.